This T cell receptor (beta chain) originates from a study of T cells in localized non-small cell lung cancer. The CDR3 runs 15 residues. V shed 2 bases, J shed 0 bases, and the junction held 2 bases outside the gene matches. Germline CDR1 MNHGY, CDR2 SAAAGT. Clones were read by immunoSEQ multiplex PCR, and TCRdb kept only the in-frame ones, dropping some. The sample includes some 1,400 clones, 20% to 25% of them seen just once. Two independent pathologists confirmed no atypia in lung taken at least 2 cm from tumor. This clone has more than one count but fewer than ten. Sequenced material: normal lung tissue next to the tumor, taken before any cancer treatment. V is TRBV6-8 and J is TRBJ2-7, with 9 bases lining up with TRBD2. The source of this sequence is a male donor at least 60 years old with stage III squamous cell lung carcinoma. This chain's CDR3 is CASSYLAGSSYEQYF. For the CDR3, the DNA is TGTGCCAGCAGTTACCTAGCGGGAAGCTCCTACGAGCAGTACTTC.